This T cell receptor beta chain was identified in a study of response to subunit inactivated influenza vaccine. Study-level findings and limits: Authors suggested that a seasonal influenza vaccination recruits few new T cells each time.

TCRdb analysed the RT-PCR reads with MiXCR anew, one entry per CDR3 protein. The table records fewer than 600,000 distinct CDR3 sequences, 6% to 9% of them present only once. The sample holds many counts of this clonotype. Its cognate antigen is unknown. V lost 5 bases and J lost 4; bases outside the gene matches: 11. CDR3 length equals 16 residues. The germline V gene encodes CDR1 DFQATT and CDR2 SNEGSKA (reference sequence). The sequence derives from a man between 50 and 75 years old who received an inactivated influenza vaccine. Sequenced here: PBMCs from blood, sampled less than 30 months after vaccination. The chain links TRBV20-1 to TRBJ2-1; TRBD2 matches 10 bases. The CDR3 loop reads CSAPSSGSLRYNEQFF. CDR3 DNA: TGCAGTGCTCCTTCTAGCGGGAGTTTGAGGTACAATGAGCAGTTCTTC.